This T cell receptor beta chain was captured by sequencing in a study of blood T cells in healthy people across ages. The CDR3 extends over 15 amino acids. A second PCR, run for about 6 to 11 cycles, used a sample-barcoded 5' primer plus a J-beta primer mix. TCRdb used MiXCR to reprocess the 5' RACE reads, holding one entry per CDR3 protein. There are under 1,100,000 distinct CDR3 sequences in the sample; approximately 25% occur only once, and approximately 0.75% lies in the top ten. These same records also appear under a second study, on T cells of mothers and their children.

The chain links TRBV12-3 or TRBV12-4 to TRBJ2-5, with 9 positions matching TRBD1. The J call is in doubt because the DNA end fits TRBJ2-1 better. The receptor was derived from a girl aged 2 to 9 in good health. The sample consisted of blood. In DNA, the CDR3 is TGTGCCAGCAGCGACAGGGGGACCTTAGACAATGAGCAGTTCTTC. The encoded protein is CASSDRGTLDNEQFF.